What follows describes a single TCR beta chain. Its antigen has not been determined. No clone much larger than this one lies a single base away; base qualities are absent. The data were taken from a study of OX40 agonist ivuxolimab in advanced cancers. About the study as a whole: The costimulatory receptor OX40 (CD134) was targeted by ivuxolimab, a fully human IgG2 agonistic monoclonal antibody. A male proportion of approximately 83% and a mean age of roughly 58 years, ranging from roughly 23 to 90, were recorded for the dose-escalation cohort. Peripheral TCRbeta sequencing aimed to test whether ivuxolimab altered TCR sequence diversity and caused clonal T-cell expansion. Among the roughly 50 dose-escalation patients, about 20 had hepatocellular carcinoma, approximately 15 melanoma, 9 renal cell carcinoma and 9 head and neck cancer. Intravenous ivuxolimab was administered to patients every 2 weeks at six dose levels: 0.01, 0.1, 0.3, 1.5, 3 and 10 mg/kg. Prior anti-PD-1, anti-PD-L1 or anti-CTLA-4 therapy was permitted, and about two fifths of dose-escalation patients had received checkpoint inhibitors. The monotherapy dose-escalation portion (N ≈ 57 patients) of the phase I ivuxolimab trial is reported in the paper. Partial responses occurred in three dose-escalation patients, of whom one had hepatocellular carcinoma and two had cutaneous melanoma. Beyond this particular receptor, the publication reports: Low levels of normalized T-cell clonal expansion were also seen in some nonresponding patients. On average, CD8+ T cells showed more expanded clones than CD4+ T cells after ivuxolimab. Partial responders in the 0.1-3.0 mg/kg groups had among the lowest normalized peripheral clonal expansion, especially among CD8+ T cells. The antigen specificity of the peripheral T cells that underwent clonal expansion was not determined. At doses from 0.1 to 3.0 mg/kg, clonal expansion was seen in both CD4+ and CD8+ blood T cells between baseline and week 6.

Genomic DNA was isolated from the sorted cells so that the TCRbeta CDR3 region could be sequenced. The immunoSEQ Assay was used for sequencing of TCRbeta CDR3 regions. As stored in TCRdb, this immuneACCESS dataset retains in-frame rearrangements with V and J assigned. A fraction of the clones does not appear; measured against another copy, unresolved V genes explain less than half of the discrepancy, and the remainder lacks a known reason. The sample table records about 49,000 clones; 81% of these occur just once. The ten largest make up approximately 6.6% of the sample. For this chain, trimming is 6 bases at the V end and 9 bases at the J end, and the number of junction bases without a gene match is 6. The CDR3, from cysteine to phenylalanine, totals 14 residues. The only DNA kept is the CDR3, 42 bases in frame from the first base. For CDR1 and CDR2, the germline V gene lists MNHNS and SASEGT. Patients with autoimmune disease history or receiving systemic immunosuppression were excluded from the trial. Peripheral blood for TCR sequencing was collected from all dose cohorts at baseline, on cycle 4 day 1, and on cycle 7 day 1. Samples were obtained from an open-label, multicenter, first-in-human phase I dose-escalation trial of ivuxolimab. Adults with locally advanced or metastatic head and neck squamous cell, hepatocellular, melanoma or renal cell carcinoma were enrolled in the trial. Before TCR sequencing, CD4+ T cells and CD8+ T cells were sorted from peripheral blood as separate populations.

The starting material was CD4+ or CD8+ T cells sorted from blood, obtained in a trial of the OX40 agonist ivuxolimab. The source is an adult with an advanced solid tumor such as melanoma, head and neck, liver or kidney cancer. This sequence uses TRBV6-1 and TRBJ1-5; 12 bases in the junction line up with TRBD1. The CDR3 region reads CASSPGTGGSPQHF. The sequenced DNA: TGTGCCAGCAGCCCCGGGACAGGGGGCTCGCCCCAGCATTTT.